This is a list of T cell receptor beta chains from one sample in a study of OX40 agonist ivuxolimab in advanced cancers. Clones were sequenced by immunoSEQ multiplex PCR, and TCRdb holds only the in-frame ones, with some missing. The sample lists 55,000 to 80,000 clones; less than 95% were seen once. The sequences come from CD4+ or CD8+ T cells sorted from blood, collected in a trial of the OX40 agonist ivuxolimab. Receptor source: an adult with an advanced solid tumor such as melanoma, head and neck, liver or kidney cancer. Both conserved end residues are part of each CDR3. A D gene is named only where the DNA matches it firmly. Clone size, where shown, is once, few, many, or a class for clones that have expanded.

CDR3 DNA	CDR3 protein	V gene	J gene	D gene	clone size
TGTGCCAGCAGCGCAGACAGGTCGGGAAACACCATATATTTT	CASSADRSGNTIYF	TRBV5-4	TRBJ1-3	NA	NA
TGTGCCAGCAGCTTGACCTCGACAGGGGGCGTTTTCTTT	CASSLTSTGGVFF	TRBV13	TRBJ1-1	TRBD1	NA
TGCGCCAGCAGCCGAGTCCCAGGGGCAACTAATGAAAAACTGTTTTTT	CASSRVPGATNEKLFF	TRBV4-1	TRBJ1-4	NA	NA
TGTGCCAGCTCACGGGGGGACAGCTATGGCTACACCTTC	CASSRGDSYGYTF	TRBV18	TRBJ1-2	TRBD1	once
TGTGCCACCCATCTGGCGGGCAGGGGGCAAGAGACCCAGTACTTC	CATHLAGRGQETQYF	TRBV28	TRBJ2-5	TRBD1	NA
TGTGCCAGCAGCTTCGAGGTCCGGACAGATACGCAGTATTTT	CASSFEVRTDTQYF	TRBV7-9	TRBJ2-3	NA	NA
TGTGCCAGCAGTTTGTTGGGACAGCCCCAGCATTTT	CASSLLGQPQHF	TRBV28	TRBJ1-5	NA	NA
TGTGCCTGGAGGGGGAGGAGGAGGACCGGGGAGCTGTTTTTT	CAWRGRRRTGELFF	TRBV30	TRBJ2-2	NA	NA
TGTGCCAGCACCCTAGGGGGGGGCTCGGCTATCAATGAGCAGTTCTTC	CASTLGGGSAINEQFF	TRBV7-9	TRBJ2-1	NA	NA
TGCGCCAGCAGCCAAGATTCCCAGGGCCTATGGCCCCAGCATTTT	CASSQDSQGLWPQHF	TRBV4-1	TRBJ1-5	NA	NA
TGTGCCAGCAGTCCCCGACTAGGGAACACCGGGGAGCTGTTTTTT	CASSPRLGNTGELFF	TRBV2	TRBJ2-2	NA	NA
TGTGCCAGCTCACGACCGGGACAGGGAGCCAACGAGCAGTACTTC	CASSRPGQGANEQYF	TRBV18	TRBJ2-7	TRBD1	NA
TGTGCCAGCATCACCAGCGGGGCAGGGGGGTTTCAGCCCCAGCATTTT	CASITSGAGGFQPQHF	TRBV28	TRBJ1-5	TRBD1	NA
TGTGCCAGTAGTATAGCACAGGAATATCAGCCCCAGCATTTT	CASSIAQEYQPQHF	TRBV19	TRBJ1-5	NA	NA
TGTGCCAGTAGTATATCGGGCTCTGGGGCCAACGTCCTGACTTTC	CASSISGSGANVLTF	TRBV19	TRBJ2-6	NA	NA
TGCGCCAGCAGAGGGACAGGGTTGAACACTGAAGCTTTCTTT	CASRGTGLNTEAFF	TRBV5-1	TRBJ1-1	TRBD1	NA
TGTGCCAGCAGCTACCCTGGGGGGGCGAAGTACGAGCAGTACTTC	CASSYPGGAKYEQYF	TRBV5-6	TRBJ2-7	NA	NA
TGTGCCAGCAGGCACGGGACAGGGGTTTCCTATGGCTACACCTTC	CASRHGTGVSYGYTF	TRBV28	TRBJ1-2	TRBD1	NA
TGTGCCGGCAGACGGGAGGGAGAGACCCAGTACTTC	CAGRREGETQYF	TRBV2	TRBJ2-5	TRBD2	NA
TGTGCCAGCTCACCATATAACGACAGGCGGCGGACTGAAGCTTTCTTT	CASSPYNDRRRTEAFF	TRBV18	TRBJ1-1	NA	NA
TGTGCCAGTAGTATAAGAGGGCACACCGGGGAGCTGTTTTTT	CASSIRGHTGELFF	TRBV19	TRBJ2-2	NA	NA
TGTGCCATCTCTAGCGGGAGGACCTACGAGCAGTACTTC	CAISSGRTYEQYF	TRBV10-3	TRBJ2-7	TRBD2	NA
TGTGCCAGTAGTACCTACACAGGGGGCGGCCCAGATACGCAGTATTTT	CASSTYTGGGPDTQYF	TRBV19	TRBJ2-3	TRBD1	NA
TGTGCCAGCAGGGGCGGGAGCTCCAATGAGCAGTTCTTC	CASRGGSSNEQFF	TRBV28	TRBJ2-1	TRBD2	once
TGTGCCAGCAGCCCTACCAAATGGGGCGGAGAGACCCAGTACTTC	CASSPTKWGGETQYF	TRBV14	TRBJ2-5	NA	NA
TGTGCCAGCAGACCTGGTAGGCGGACCTACGAGCAGTACTTC	CASRPGRRTYEQYF	TRBV28	TRBJ2-7	NA	NA